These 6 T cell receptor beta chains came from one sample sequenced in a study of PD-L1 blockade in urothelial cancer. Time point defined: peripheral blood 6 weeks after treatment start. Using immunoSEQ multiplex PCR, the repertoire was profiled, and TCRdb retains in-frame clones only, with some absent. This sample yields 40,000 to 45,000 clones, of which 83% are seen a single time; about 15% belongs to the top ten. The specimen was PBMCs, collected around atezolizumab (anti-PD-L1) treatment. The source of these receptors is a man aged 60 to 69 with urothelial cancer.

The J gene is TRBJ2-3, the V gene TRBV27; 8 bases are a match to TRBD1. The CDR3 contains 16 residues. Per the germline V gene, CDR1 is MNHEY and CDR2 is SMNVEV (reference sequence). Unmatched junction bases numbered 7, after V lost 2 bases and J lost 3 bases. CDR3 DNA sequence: TGTGCCAGCAGTTTAGTGGCAGGGGGCGGAACAGATACGCAGTATTTT. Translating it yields CASSLVAGGGTDTQYF.

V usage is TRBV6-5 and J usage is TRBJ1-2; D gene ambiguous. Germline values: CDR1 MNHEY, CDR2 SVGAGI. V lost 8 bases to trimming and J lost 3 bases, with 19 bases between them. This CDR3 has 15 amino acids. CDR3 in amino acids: CASRNQVRVDYGYTF. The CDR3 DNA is TGTGCCAGCCGTAATCAAGTACGAGTGGACTATGGCTACACCTTC.

The CDR3 spells CASSNTFRGPQHF. The CDR3 nucleotides read TGTGCCAGCAGCAATACTTTCCGCGGGCCCCAGCATTTT. The chain combines TRBV14 with TRBJ1-5; unclear D gene. From germline, CDR1 is SGHDN and CDR2 FVKESK. The CDR3 consists of 13 residues. V was cut by 5 bases and J by 9 bases, with 14 bases left in between.

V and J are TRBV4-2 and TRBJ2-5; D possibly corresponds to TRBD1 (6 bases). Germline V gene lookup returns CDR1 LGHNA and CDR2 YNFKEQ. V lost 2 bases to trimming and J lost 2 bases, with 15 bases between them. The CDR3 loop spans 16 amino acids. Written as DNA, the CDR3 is TGTGCCAGCAGCCAATTCCCGGGACAAAGACAAGAGACCCAGTACTTC. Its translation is CASSQFPGQRQETQYF.

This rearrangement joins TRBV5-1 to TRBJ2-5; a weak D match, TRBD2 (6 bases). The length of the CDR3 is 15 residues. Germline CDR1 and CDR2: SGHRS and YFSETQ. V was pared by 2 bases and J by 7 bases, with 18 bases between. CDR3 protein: CASSFEGGVDRTQYF. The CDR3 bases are TGCGCCAGCAGCTTTGAAGGCGGGGTAGACCGGACCCAGTACTTC.

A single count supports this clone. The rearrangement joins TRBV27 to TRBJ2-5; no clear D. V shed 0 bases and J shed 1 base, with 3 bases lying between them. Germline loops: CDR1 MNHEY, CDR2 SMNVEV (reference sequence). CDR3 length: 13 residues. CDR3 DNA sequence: TGTGCCAGCAGTTTATCCCTCCAAGAGACCCAGTACTTC. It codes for CASSLSLQETQYF.